These 14 T cell receptor beta chains were all obtained from the same sample, sequenced in a study of shared clonotypes between healthy human individuals. It was CD45RO-negative cells, positively selected for CCR7, that made up naive CD8 cells, with terminally differentiated effector memory CD45RA+ cells excluded. Profiling relied on immunoSEQ multiplex PCR, and the TCRdb table lists in-frame clones only, not all of them. The sample lists about 2,100,000 clones, approximately 94% occurring once. Sample: naive CD8+ T cells from PBMCs. Receptors originate from a young man in good health. Some clones in this sample may be carry-over from other donors' samples.

A note on this clone: One end of the junction does not line up with germline, which may come from a read error. The V call is TRBV6-7, the J call TRBJ2-5, with D possibly being TRBD1 (6 bases). TRBV6-7 is known as an ORF, though its function is uncertain. CDR3 length: 13 residues. The CDR3 loop reads CPSTGHSQETQYF. The CDR3, as DNA: TGCCCGAGTACAGGGCATAGCCAAGAGACCCAGTACTTC.

The V and J genes are TRBV28 and TRBJ1-5; no clear D gene. CDR1 and CDR2 from the germline V gene are MDHEN and SYDVKM. The CDR3 is made up of 15 amino acids. Trimming shortened V by 3 bases and J by 0 bases, and 9 bases separated the two germline ends. In DNA, the CDR3 is TGTGCCAGCAGTTTGGCGGTTAATAGCAATCAGCCCCAGCATTTT. This encodes CASSLAVNSNQPQHF.

CDR3 residues: CASSARETGELFF. The CDR3 DNA follows: TGCGCCAGCAGTGCACGTGAAACCGGGGAGCTGTTTTTT. V gene TRBV4-1 combines with J gene TRBJ2-2; D not resolved. Between the trimmed V and J ends, which lost 6 bases and 5 bases, there was a span of 10 bases. Germline loops: CDR1 MGHRA, CDR2 YSYEKL. CDR3 length: 13 residues.

The chain combines TRBV9 with TRBJ1-4; 9 bases agree with TRBD1. Germline values: CDR1 SGDLS, CDR2 YYNGEE. The CDR3 is 12 residues long. V trimming: 3 bases; J trimming: 14 bases; junction bases outside the gene matches: 5. The CDR3 sequence is CASSGGQGDLFF. CDR3 DNA sequence: TGTGCCAGCAGCGGGGGACAGGGCGATCTGTTTTTT. The whole variable domain, filled in from reference TRBV9 and TRBJ1-4, reads DSGVTQTPKHLITATGQRVTLRCSPRSGDLSVYWYQQSLDQGLQFLIQYYNGEERAKGNILERFSAQQFPDLHSELNLSSLELGDSALYFCASSGGQGDLFFGSGTQLSVL.

The chain recombines TRBV9 with TRBJ2-3, with D hard to call. The CDR3 is made up of 14 amino acids. CDR1 is SGDLS, CDR2 YYNGEE, per germline. Between the trimmed V and J ends, which lost 1 base and 4 bases, there was a span of 10 bases. The CDR3 region is CASSVQVRADTQYF. The CDR3 nucleotides read TGTGCCAGCAGCGTACAGGTGCGTGCAGATACGCAGTATTTT. The entire variable domain, with the rest obtained from reference TRBV9 and TRBJ2-3, is as follows: DSGVTQTPKHLITATGQRVTLRCSPRSGDLSVYWYQQSLDQGLQFLIQYYNGEERAKGNILERFSAQQFPDLHSELNLSSLELGDSALYFCASSVQVRADTQYFGPGTRLTVL.

The chain joins TRBV6-5 to TRBJ1-2, with D unclear. The V end was cut by 2 bases, the J end by 7 bases, with 11 bases between. From germline, CDR1 is MNHEY and CDR2 SVGAGI. This CDR3 region has 13 residues. The CDR3 reads CASSYDGAFGYTF. CDR3 DNA sequence: TGTGCCAGCAGTTACGACGGTGCTTTTGGCTACACCTTC.

V and J are TRBV6-5 and TRBJ2-2; D uncertain. This CDR3 is 15 amino acids long. Germline values: CDR1 MNHEY, CDR2 SVGAGI. V was clipped by 4 bases and J by 1 base, with 10 bases between them. The CDR3 region is CASSLWEQNTGELFF. Here the CDR3 DNA reads TGTGCCAGCAGTTTATGGGAACAGAACACCGGGGAGCTGTTTTTT.

The V call is TRBV9, the J call TRBJ2-1; D unresolved. Germline CDR1 and CDR2: SGDLS and YYNGEE. The V end was cut by 4 bases, the J end by 0 bases, with 14 bases between. The CDR3 runs to 16 residues. Here the CDR3 reads CASSIYSRSSYNEQFF. In DNA form, the CDR3 reads TGTGCCAGCAGCATATATAGCCGTTCCTCCTACAATGAGCAGTTCTTC.

The rearrangement uses TRBV30 and TRBJ1-1, with 10 bases lining up with TRBD1. Germline CDR1 GTSNPN, CDR2 SVGIG (reference sequence). The CDR3 totals 14 residues. The J segment lost 3 bases and the V segment lost 6 bases, leaving 7 bases of the junction unmatched. The CDR3 protein is CACDRGRGDTEAFF. The CDR3, as DNA: TGTGCCTGTGACAGGGGGCGCGGTGACACTGAAGCTTTCTTT. Looking up the rest from reference TRBV30 and TRBJ1-1 gives the full variable domain: SQTIHQWPATLVQPVGSPLSLECTVEGTSNPNLYWYRQAAGRGLQLLFYSVGIGQISSEVPQNLSASRPQDRQFILSSKKLLLSDSGFYLCACDRGRGDTEAFFGQGTRLTVV.

The rearrangement uses TRBV7-6 and TRBJ1-2; a possible D gene is TRBD1 (5 bases). Trimming removed 5 bases from V and 6 bases from J, with 13 bases in between. Germline lookup yields CDR1 SGHVS and CDR2 FNYEAQ. The CDR3 runs to 13 residues. Here the CDR3 DNA reads TGTGCCAGCAGCCTAGGGGAGGGAAATGGCTACACCTTC. Encoded protein: CASSLGEGNGYTF.

About this clone: Other DNA sequences from this sample encode an identical CDR3 as well. The chain combines TRBV27 with TRBJ2-7; D unclear. CDR3 length: 13 amino acids. Trimming took 2 bases from V and 2 from J, leaving 7 bases between them. Germline V gives CDR1 MNHEY, CDR2 SMNVEV (reference sequence). The CDR3 DNA reads as TGTGCCAGCAGTTTAGGGGAAACCTACGAGCAGTACTTC. This sequence encodes CASSLGETYEQYF.

With regard to this clone: Other DNA sequences in the sample encode the same CDR3. The chain carries TRBV9 and TRBJ1-1; tentative D call: TRBD1 (6 bases). V lost 2 bases and J lost 4, with 9 bases in between. CDR3 size: 13 residues. The germline gives CDR1 SGDLS, CDR2 YYNGEE. Here the CDR3 DNA reads TGTGCCAGCAGCGTGGGGGCGGGCACTGAAGCTTTCTTT. Translated: CASSVGAGTEAFF.

This chain connects TRBV7-9 to TRBJ1-1; no reliable D call. The length of the CDR3 is 15 residues. CDR1 and CDR2 (germline): SEHNR, FQNEAQ (reference sequence). Trimming left V 5 bases short and J 1 base short, with 14 bases between. Here the CDR3 DNA reads TGTGCCAGCAGCGCCCGGGAGCTCCAGAACACTGAAGCTTTCTTT. It encodes CASSARELQNTEAFF.

CDR3 sequence reads: CASSPRDQLYEQYF. In DNA, the CDR3 is TGTGCCAGCAGCCCCCGGGACCAACTCTACGAGCAGTACTTC. The J gene is TRBJ2-7, the V gene TRBV9, with D perhaps assigned TRBD1 or TRBD2 (5 bases each). Between the trimmed V and J ends, which lost 4 bases and 3 bases, there was a span of 14 bases. This CDR3 region has 14 residues. Germline V gene lookup returns CDR1 SGDLS and CDR2 YYNGEE.